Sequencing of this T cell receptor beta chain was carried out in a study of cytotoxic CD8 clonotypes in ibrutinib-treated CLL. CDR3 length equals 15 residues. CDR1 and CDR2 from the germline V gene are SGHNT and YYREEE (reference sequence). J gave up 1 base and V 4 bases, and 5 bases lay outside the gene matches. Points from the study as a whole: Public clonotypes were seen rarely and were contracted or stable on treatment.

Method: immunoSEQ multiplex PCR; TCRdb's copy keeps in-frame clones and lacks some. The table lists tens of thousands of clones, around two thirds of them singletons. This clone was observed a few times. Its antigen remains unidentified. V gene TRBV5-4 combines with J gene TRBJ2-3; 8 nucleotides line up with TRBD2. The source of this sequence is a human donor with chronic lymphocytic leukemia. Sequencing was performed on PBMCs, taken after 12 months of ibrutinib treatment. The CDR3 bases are TGTGCCAGCAGCGAAAGCGGGGGACGCACAGATACGCAGTATTTT. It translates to CASSESGGRTDTQYF. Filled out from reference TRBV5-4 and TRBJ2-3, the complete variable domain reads ETGVTQSPTHLIKTRGQQVTLRCSSQSGHNTVSWYQQALGQGPQFIFQYYREEENGRGNFPPRFSGLQFPNYSSELNVNALELDDSALYLCASSESGGRTDTQYFGPGTRLTVL.